Below, 5 T cell receptor beta chains from the same sample are listed, as sequenced in a study of T cell responses to AZD1222 COVID-19 vaccine. Only in-frame clones appear in the TCRdb table, and some are missing; sequencing was by immunoSEQ multiplex PCR. The sample records about 120,000 clones, approximately 83% being singletons. The sample consisted of peripheral blood, taken on day 0 of AZD1222 vaccination. These TCRs come from an adult in good health.

This clone was seen a single time. V is TRBV7-8 and J is TRBJ2-7; no reliable D call. V lost 4 bases and J lost 2, with 12 bases in between. This CDR3 has 14 amino acids. Germline CDR1 reads SGHVS; CDR2 reads FQNEAQ. In DNA form, the CDR3 reads TGTGCCAGCAGCTCAGGACCCACGGCCTACGAGCAGTACTTC. It is translated as CASSSGPTAYEQYF.

The chain links TRBV5-1 to TRBJ1-1; 8 nucleotides match TRBD1. There are 15 residues in the CDR3. The germline V gene encodes CDR1 SGHRS and CDR2 YFSETQ. The junction had 9 bases not matched to a gene; V was cut back by 4 bases and J by 4 bases. The CDR3 sequence: CASSLRQGLGTEAFF. The CDR3 DNA follows: TGCGCCAGCAGCCTAAGACAGGGGTTAGGCACTGAAGCTTTCTTT.

The gene calls are TRBV9 and TRBJ1-6; the D gene is possibly TRBD1 (5 bases). V was clipped by 5 bases and J by 5 bases, with 11 bases between them. In germline, CDR1 is SGDLS, CDR2 YYNGEE. The CDR3 runs 14 residues. The CDR3 nucleotides are TGTGCCAGCAGACTTGACAGTCATAATTCACCCCTCCACTTT. Its protein is CASRLDSHNSPLHF.

The sample holds one count of this clone. The J gene is TRBJ2-7, the V gene TRBV5-1, with 8 bases lining up with TRBD1. Unmatched junction bases numbered 4, after V lost 3 bases and J lost 2 bases. The CDR3 length is 14 residues. CDR1 is SGHRS, CDR2 YFSETQ, per germline. This CDR3 is CASSYGQGPYEQYF. CDR3 nucleotide sequence: TGCGCCAGCAGCTATGGACAGGGACCCTACGAGCAGTACTTC.

The chain has TRBV23-1 and TRBJ2-3, with 10 bases aligning to TRBD1. TRBV23-1 is recorded as an ORF, its role being uncertain. The CDR3 has 16 residues. V shed 0 bases and J 4 bases; nucleotides not matched to a gene: 4. CDR3 nucleotide sequence: TGCGCCAGCAGTCAATCGGGGGACAGGGGAGCAGATACGCAGTATTTT. As protein: CASSQSGDRGADTQYF.